A single sample gave rise to the 29 T cell receptor beta chains below, sequenced in a study of shared clonotypes between healthy human individuals. Sequenced by immunoSEQ multiplex PCR; TCRdb stores in-frame clones only, minus some. The sample has about 1.4 million clones, roughly 97% seen once. The source material was naive CD4+ T cells sorted from blood. Subset here: CD45RA+ positively selected. Receptors originate from a man aged 25 to 40 in good health.

This sequence joins TRBV27 and TRBJ1-4; 7 bases map to TRBD1. Germline CDR1 MNHEY, CDR2 SMNVEV (reference sequence). V was clipped by 5 bases and J by 8 bases; unmatched bases: 8. This CDR3 is built from 14 residues. The CDR3 loop reads CASSLDRVREKLFF. CDR3 sequence (DNA): TGTGCCAGCAGTCTCGACAGGGTGAGGGAAAAACTGTTTTTT.

This CDR3 is CATRERESGKNIQYF. In DNA form, the CDR3 reads TGTGCCACAAGAGAGCGGGAGTCGGGCAAAAACATTCAGTACTTC. This chain uses TRBV10-3 with TRBJ2-4, with 8 positions matching TRBD2. The junction had 11 bases not matched to a gene; V was cut back by 10 bases and J by 3 bases. This CDR3 spans 15 amino acids. In germline, CDR1 is ENHRY, CDR2 SYGVKD.

The gene calls are TRBV5-1 and TRBJ2-7; TRBD2 is a possible D gene (5 bases). The CDR3 contains 17 residues. Trimming cost V 4 bases and J 2 bases, with 22 bases left between them. CDR1 is SGHRS and CDR2 is YFSETQ in the germline V gene. This chain's CDR3 is CASSPFFGIPTTYEQYF. The DNA for the CDR3 is TGCGCCAGCAGCCCCTTCTTCGGGATCCCGACGACCTACGAGCAGTACTTC.

The genes are TRBV5-1 and TRBJ2-3, with 13 bases lining up with TRBD2. The CDR3 consists of 17 residues. The V and J ends lost 3 bases and 4 bases, in that order; junction bases with no gene match: 8. The germline V gene encodes CDR1 SGHRS and CDR2 YFSETQ. Written as DNA, the CDR3 is TGCGCCAGCAGCTCTAGGACTAGCGGGAGTGGTGCAGATACGCAGTATTTT. Residues: CASSSRTSGSGADTQYF.

This chain joins TRBV2 and TRBJ2-5, with D perhaps TRBD2 (5 bases). The V and J ends lost 3 bases and 5 bases respectively, with 16 bases between them. CDR3 length equals 15 residues. Germline V lookup: CDR1 SNHLY, CDR2 FYNNEI. CDR3 residues: CASSERASGMETQYF. As DNA, the CDR3 is TGTGCCAGCAGTGAGCGGGCCTCTGGGATGGAGACCCAGTACTTC. The complete variable domain, with remaining parts taken from reference TRBV2 and TRBJ2-5, reads EPEVTQTPSHQVTQMGQEVILRCVPISNHLYFYWYRQILGQKVEFLVSFYNNEISEKSEIFDDQFSVERPDGSNFTLKIRSTKLEDSAMYFCASSERASGMETQYFGPGTRLLVL.

This clone was seen only a few times. The rearrangement joins TRBV19 to TRBJ2-7, with D hard to call. The germline V and J ends were trimmed by 3 bases and 6 bases, with 12 bases remaining between them. This CDR3 has 13 amino acids. Germline loops: CDR1 LNHDA, CDR2 SQIVND (reference sequence). DNA for the CDR3: TGTGCCAGTAGTATTCGGGCGTTCGGCGAGCAGTACTTC. Encoded protein: CASSIRAFGEQYF.

CDR3 protein: CATRLTSDSYEQYF. The DNA of the CDR3 is TGTGCCACCAGACTAACTAGCGACTCATACGAGCAGTACTTC. The J gene is TRBJ2-7, the V gene TRBV10-3; 7 nucleotides align to TRBD2. Trimming cost V 10 bases and J 4 bases; bases outside gene matches: 13. Germline assignment: CDR1 ENHRY and CDR2 SYGVKD. This CDR3 has 14 amino acids.

V is TRBV6-1 and J is TRBJ1-5, with a possible D match to TRBD1 (5 bases). The CDR3 has 12 amino acids. Germline V gives CDR1 MNHNS, CDR2 SASEGT. The germline V and J ends were trimmed by 6 bases and 8 bases, with 11 bases remaining between them. This chain's CDR3 is CASRESGEPQHF. CDR3 sequence (DNA): TGTGCCAGCAGAGAATCGGGGGAGCCCCAGCATTTT.

The chain is built from TRBV4-1 and TRBJ2-1; D may be TRBD1 or TRBD2 (5 bases each). Trimming shortened V by 0 bases and J by 5 bases, and 11 bases separated the two germline ends. The CDR3 has 15 amino acids. Germline V gene sequence: CDR1 MGHRA, CDR2 YSYEKL. CDR3 loop: CASSQDHGTDNEQFF. The CDR3 bases are TGCGCCAGCAGCCAAGATCACGGGACCGACAATGAGCAGTTCTTC.

The chain is built from TRBV28 and TRBJ2-1; D unresolved. CDR1 is MDHEN and CDR2 is SYDVKM in the germline V gene. The CDR3 covers 12 residues. Trimming removed 5 bases from V and 1 base from J, with 3 bases in between. CDR3 DNA sequence: TGTGCCAGCAGTGAATCCTACAATGAGCAGTTCTTC. Residues: CASSESYNEQFF.

The V call is TRBV6-5, the J call TRBJ1-1; D might be TRBD1 (5 bases). There are 12 residues in the CDR3. Trimming removed 2 bases at V and 12 bases at J, with 13 bases between. From germline, CDR1 is MNHEY and CDR2 SVGAGI. The CDR3 nucleotides are TGTGCCAGCAGTTACCGGGATGGGGGACCTTTCTTT. This translates into CASSYRDGGPFF.

The V and J genes are TRBV28 and TRBJ2-2, with TRBD2 identical over 7 bases. Germline CDR1 is MDHEN and CDR2 is SYDVKM. The V gene end was trimmed by 10 bases and the J gene end by 4 bases; junction bases not matched to a gene: 9. The CDR3 contains 14 residues. The CDR3 spells CATPREGSTGELFF. The CDR3 DNA reads as TGTGCCACCCCAAGGGAGGGTAGCACCGGGGAGCTGTTTTTT.

The genes are TRBV18 and TRBJ2-7, with 9 bases matching TRBD1. J lost 3 bases, V lost 5 bases, and 8 bases had no gene match. This CDR3 is 15 amino acids long. Germline lookup yields CDR1 KGHSH and CDR2 LQKENI. The CDR3 region is CASSVTRTGDYEQYF. The DNA for the CDR3 is TGTGCCAGCTCAGTTACGAGGACAGGGGACTACGAGCAGTACTTC.

The chain employs TRBV7-2 and TRBJ2-3; D perhaps matches TRBD1 (5 bases). The germline V and J ends were trimmed by 2 bases and 4 bases, with 13 bases remaining between them. Per germline, CDR1 SGHTA and CDR2 FQGNSA. The CDR3 extends over 15 amino acids. The CDR3 loop is CASSLRGPAPDTQYF. CDR3 sequence (DNA): TGTGCCAGCAGCTTAAGGGGCCCAGCCCCAGATACGCAGTATTTT.

V usage is TRBV19 and J usage is TRBJ1-5; D ambiguous. The CDR3 consists of 15 residues. Germline V CDR1 and CDR2: LNHDA, SQIVND (reference sequence). V lost 3 bases and J 0 bases, leaving 9 bases between the germline ends. In nucleotides, the CDR3 is TGTGCCAGTAGTATTATGGAACCTAGCAATCAGCCCCAGCATTTT. It translates to CASSIMEPSNQPQHF.

This chain links TRBV6-1 with TRBJ2-6; the D gene could be TRBD1 or TRBD2 (5 bases each). The V gene's germline CDR1 is MNHNS and CDR2 SASEGT. The CDR3 is 18 amino acids. V was pared by 2 bases and J by 2 bases, with 16 bases between. As DNA, the CDR3 is TGTGCCAGCAGTGAATATCCGGGGACGGCGGCTGGGGCCAACGTCCTGACTTTC. Its translation: CASSEYPGTAAGANVLTF.

The rearrangement links TRBV10-3 to TRBJ2-3; perhaps TRBD2 as D (5 bases). CDR3 length: 17 residues. V lost 4 bases, J lost 2 bases, and 19 bases lay in between. CDR1 ENHRY and CDR2 SYGVKD come from the germline V gene. In DNA form, the CDR3 reads TGTGCCATCAGTGCGGGAAGTCCCGTTCTCTACACAGATACGCAGTATTTT. Translated, it gives CAISAGSPVLYTDTQYF.

Here the CDR3 DNA reads TGTGCCAGCAGCTTCCAGGACATGGGACAGAATGAGCAGTTCTTC. As protein: CASSFQDMGQNEQFF. This chain joins TRBV7-3 and TRBJ2-1, with 7 bases matching TRBD1. The CDR3 consists of 15 residues. Germline trimming cut 3 bases from V and 7 bases from J; bases unmatched to any gene: 9. Germline CDR1 and CDR2: SGHTA and FQGTGA.

V and J are TRBV29-1 and TRBJ2-5; D may be TRBD1 or TRBD2 (6 bases each). The CDR3 is 12 residues long. The V end was cut by 4 bases, the J end by 5 bases, with 11 bases between. Germline assignment: CDR1 SQVTM and CDR2 ANQGSEA. CDR3 in DNA: TGCAGCGTTGTAGGGGGGTTGGAGACCCAGTACTTC. As protein: CSVVGGLETQYF. The whole variable domain, remainder taken from reference TRBV29-1 and TRBJ2-5, is SAVISQKPSRDICQRGTSLTIQCQVDSQVTMMFWYRQQPGQSLTLIATANQGSEATYESGFVIDKFPISRPNLTFSTLTVSNMSPEDSSIYLCSVVGGLETQYFGPGTRLLVL.

This sequence joins TRBV19 and TRBJ2-2; 9 nucleotides agree with TRBD2. V gave up 7 bases and J gave up 7 bases; unmatched junction bases: 7. From germline, CDR1 is LNHDA and CDR2 SQIVND (reference sequence). The length of the CDR3 is 14 residues. In nucleotides, the CDR3 is TGTGCCAGTAACGGGCTAGCGGGAAACGGGGAGCTGTTTTTT. Amino acids: CASNGLAGNGELFF.

The gene calls are TRBV7-9 and TRBJ2-6; D unclear. Germline V gene data show CDR1 as SEHNR and CDR2 as FQNEAQ (reference sequence). The CDR3 is 15 residues long. Deletions cut 4 bases from V and 4 bases from J, with 11 bases between. CDR3: CASSSTAKGANVLTF. The CDR3 nucleotides are TGTGCCAGCAGCTCTACCGCTAAAGGGGCCAACGTCCTGACTTTC.

This sequence joins TRBV11-2 and TRBJ2-7; tentative D call: TRBD2 (5 bases). Trimming left V 4 bases short and J 7 bases short, with 29 bases between. The CDR3 totals 18 residues. From germline, CDR1 is SGHAT and CDR2 FQNNGV. CDR3 protein: CASSYSRAVTQVTREQYF. Here the CDR3 DNA reads TGTGCCAGCAGCTACAGCAGAGCGGTCACGCAGGTTACGAGGGAGCAGTACTTC.

The chain employs TRBV19 and TRBJ1-1, with 7 bases that match TRBD1. The V segment lost 5 bases and the J segment 0 bases; nucleotides outside the gene matches: 6. CDR1 and CDR2 from the germline V gene are LNHDA and SQIVND (reference sequence). This CDR3 comprises 15 residues. CDR3 protein: CASSVQGSVNTEAFF. The DNA of the CDR3 is TGTGCCAGTAGTGTACAGGGGTCCGTGAACACTGAAGCTTTCTTT. Full variable domain (rest looked up from reference TRBV19 and TRBJ1-1): DGGITQSPKYLFRKEGQNVTLSCEQNLNHDAMYWYRQDPGQGLRLIYYSQIVNDFQKGDIAEGYSVSREKKESFPLTVTSAQKNPTAFYLCASSVQGSVNTEAFFGQGTRLTVV.

This chain joins TRBV10-3 and TRBJ2-1; the match to TRBD2 covers 9 bases. From germline, CDR1 is ENHRY and CDR2 SYGVKD. After removal of 6 bases from V and 0 bases from J, the junction contained 9 bases not matched to a gene. The CDR3 contains 17 residues. The CDR3 is CAISTSSGISSYNEQFF. The CDR3, as DNA: TGTGCCATCAGCACTTCTAGCGGGATTAGCTCCTACAATGAGCAGTTCTTC.

This chain joins TRBV19 and TRBJ1-5; TRBD1 matches 10 bases. V lost 3 bases and J lost 6; bases outside the gene matches: 8. Germline V lookup: CDR1 LNHDA, CDR2 SQIVND (reference sequence). CDR3 length: 16 amino acids. CDR3 coding DNA: TGTGCCAGTAGTATTCGGGGGACAGGGGCTAGTCAGCCCCAGCATTTT. This gives the protein CASSIRGTGASQPQHF.

The chain carries TRBV11-2 and TRBJ2-5; D is perhaps TRBD1 or TRBD2 (5 bases each). V lost 6 bases, J lost 5 bases, and 19 bases lay in between. The CDR3 is made up of 15 amino acids. Germline CDR1 reads SGHAT; CDR2 reads FQNNGV. The CDR3 loop reads CASSRAADIWETQYF. The CDR3 DNA reads as TGTGCCAGCAGTCGAGCGGCGGACATATGGGAGACCCAGTACTTC.

V usage is TRBV15 and J usage is TRBJ2-7, with no clear D. Germline assignment: CDR1 LNHNV and CDR2 YYDKDF (reference sequence). The CDR3 extends over 13 amino acids. V lost 5 bases and J 1 base, leaving 9 bases between the germline ends. CDR3 coding DNA: TGTGCCACCAGCCTCGGCTTTTCCTACGAGCAGTACTTC. Translation: CATSLGFSYEQYF.

This clone is a singleton in its sample. The chain combines TRBV7-2 with TRBJ2-7; D unresolved. CDR3 length equals 14 residues. From germline, CDR1 is SGHTA and CDR2 FQGNSA. Trimming cost V 0 bases and J 7 bases, with 13 bases left between them. CDR3 nucleotides: TGTGCCAGCAGCTTAGCTCTCACGGTCAGGGAGCAGTACTTC. As protein: CASSLALTVREQYF.

J is TRBJ1-1 and V is TRBV7-9; D is undetermined. There are 13 residues in the CDR3. CDR1 is SEHNR, CDR2 FQNEAQ, per germline (reference sequence). V lost 3 bases, J lost 0 bases, and 5 bases lay in between. CDR3 amino acids: CASSFELNTEAFF. CDR3 nucleotides: TGTGCCAGCAGCTTTGAGCTGAACACTGAAGCTTTCTTT.